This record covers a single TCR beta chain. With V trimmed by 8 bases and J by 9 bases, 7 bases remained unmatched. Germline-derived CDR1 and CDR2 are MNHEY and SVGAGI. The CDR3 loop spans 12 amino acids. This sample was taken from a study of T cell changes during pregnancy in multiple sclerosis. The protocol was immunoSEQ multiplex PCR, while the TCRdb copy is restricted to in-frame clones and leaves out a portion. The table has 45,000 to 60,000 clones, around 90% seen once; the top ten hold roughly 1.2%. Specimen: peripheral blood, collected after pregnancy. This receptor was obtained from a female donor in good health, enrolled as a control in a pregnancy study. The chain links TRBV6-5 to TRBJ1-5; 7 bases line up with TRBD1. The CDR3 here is CASSRQGGPQHF. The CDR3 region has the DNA TGTGCCAGCTCCCGACAGGGTGGGCCCCAGCATTTT.